The 25 T cell receptor beta chains below come from one sample, sequenced in a study of cytomegalovirus exposure and HLA in healthy donors. The assay was immunoSEQ multiplex PCR, and TCRdb's table has in-frame clones only and misses some. The table lists around 250,000 clones, roughly 89% of them singletons, with 0.37% in the top ten. Sequencing used PBMCs. The receptors stem from a woman under 30 in good health and CMV-seronegative.

V and J are TRBV20-1 and TRBJ2-7; D might be TRBD1 (5 bases). Trimming cost V 2 bases and J 9 bases, with 11 bases left between them. The CDR3 length is 11 residues. Germline CDR1 is DFQATT and CDR2 is SNEGSKA (reference sequence). The CDR3 DNA sequence: TGCAGTGCTAGACAGCCGCAGGGGCAGTACTTC. Residues: CSARQPQGQYF.

The CDR3 loop is CASSVGRGQPQHF. In nucleotides, the CDR3 is TGTGCCAGCAGTGTGGGCCGGGGTCAGCCCCAGCATTTT. J is TRBJ1-5 and V is TRBV27; D gene ambiguous. Trimming left V 5 bases short and J 6 bases short, with 11 bases between. The CDR3 consists of 13 residues. Per the germline V gene, CDR1 is MNHEY and CDR2 is SMNVEV (reference sequence).

J is TRBJ2-3 and V is TRBV4-1, with 8 bases that match TRBD2. J gave up 2 bases and V 0 bases, and 7 bases lay outside the gene matches. The V gene's germline CDR1 is MGHRA and CDR2 YSYEKL. This CDR3 is 17 amino acids long. CDR3: CASSQEWRAGVTDTQYF. DNA of the CDR3: TGCGCCAGCAGCCAAGAATGGCGAGCGGGGGTCACAGATACGCAGTATTTT.

This clone has only one observation. The rearrangement joins TRBV5-8 to TRBJ1-2, with D possibly being TRBD1 (5 bases). The CDR3 sequence is 16 residues long. V lost 4 bases to trimming and J lost 5 bases, with 21 bases between them. Germline lookup yields CDR1 SGHTS and CDR2 YDEGEE. As DNA, the CDR3 is TGTGCCAGCAGCCATATTCCCGAGACAGCCTCATATGGCTACACCTTC. Encoded protein: CASSHIPETASYGYTF.

This CDR3 reads CASSQGFGWDRGSPLHF. CDR3 DNA sequence: TGTGCCAGCAGCCAAGGGTTCGGGTGGGATCGGGGTTCACCCCTCCACTTT. This chain links TRBV4-2 with TRBJ1-6; no definite D call. This CDR3 has 17 residues. Trimming took 1 base from V and 9 from J, leaving 19 bases between them. In germline, CDR1 is LGHNA, CDR2 YNFKEQ.

The DNA of the CDR3 is TGTGCCAGCAGTTTATACGGGGATGGAAACACCATATATTTT. Amino acids: CASSLYGDGNTIYF. V usage is TRBV27 and J usage is TRBJ1-3; D ambiguous. The V gene's germline CDR1 is MNHEY and CDR2 SMNVEV (reference sequence). This CDR3 has 14 residues. V was clipped by 1 base and J by 3 bases, with 7 bases between them.

The chain uses TRBV11-2 and TRBJ1-1, with D tentatively TRBD1 (6 bases). This CDR3 contains 15 residues. Trimming shortened V by 8 bases and J by 1 base, and 17 bases separated the two germline ends. Germline CDR1 reads SGHAT; CDR2 reads FQNNGV. The CDR3, as DNA: TGTGCCAGCTATCACTCGGGACACACGAACACTGAAGCTTTCTTT. It specifies CASYHSGHTNTEAFF.

This chain joins TRBV10-3 and TRBJ1-1, with a weak D call TRBD1 (6 bases). Trimming took 11 bases from V and 1 from J, leaving 11 bases between them. The germline V gene has CDR1 ENHRY and CDR2 SYGVKD. The CDR3 length is 12 residues. This CDR3 reads CAVGHSNTEAFF. The CDR3 DNA is TGTGCCGTGGGACACTCGAACACTGAAGCTTTCTTT.

The chain links TRBV9 to TRBJ1-2; D gene ambiguous. Germline assignment: CDR1 SGDLS and CDR2 YYNGEE. This CDR3 is built from 15 residues. The V and J ends lost 0 bases and 3 bases respectively, with 12 bases between them. The CDR3 spells CASSVDHFLDYGYTF. The CDR3 nucleotides are TGTGCCAGCAGCGTAGATCACTTTCTTGACTATGGCTACACCTTC.

This chain connects TRBV5-4 to TRBJ1-6; no clear D. V shed 0 bases and J shed 2 bases, with 12 bases lying between them. CDR3 length: 17 amino acids. Germline loops: CDR1 SGHNT, CDR2 YYREEE (reference sequence). The DNA for the CDR3 is TGTGCCAGCAGCTTGGGTCGGAGGGAAGCCTATAATTCACCCCTCCACTTT. Its protein is CASSLGRREAYNSPLHF. The full variable domain, its missing parts supplied by reference TRBV5-4 and TRBJ1-6, is ETGVTQSPTHLIKTRGQQVTLRCSSQSGHNTVSWYQQALGQGPQFIFQYYREEENGRGNFPPRFSGLQFPNYSSELNVNALELDDSALYLCASSLGRREAYNSPLHFGNGTRLTVT.

J is TRBJ1-1 and V is TRBV15; tentatively, D is TRBD1 (6 bases). CDR1 is LNHNV, CDR2 YYDKDF, per germline (reference sequence). The V end was cut by 1 base, the J end by 4 bases, with 13 bases between. There are 15 residues in the CDR3. As DNA, the CDR3 is TGTGCCACCAGCAGAGTCCAGGGGATGGGCACTGAAGCTTTCTTT. Protein sequence: CATSRVQGMGTEAFF.

The V call is TRBV5-1, the J call TRBJ2-7, with TRBD1 matching 12 bases. There are 16 residues in the CDR3. Germline values: CDR1 SGHRS, CDR2 YFSETQ. V shed 4 bases, J shed 6 bases, and the junction held 11 bases outside the gene matches. The CDR3 here is CASSESPGQGAGEQYF. In nucleotides, the CDR3 is TGCGCCAGCAGCGAAAGTCCGGGACAGGGGGCAGGCGAGCAGTACTTC.

The chain couples TRBV11-2 to TRBJ1-2; 8 nucleotides match TRBD1. V was clipped by 1 base and J by 5 bases; unmatched bases: 3. CDR3 length equals 14 residues. Germline V CDR1 and CDR2: SGHAT, FQNNGV. The CDR3 DNA reads as TGTGCCAGCAGCTTAGGGACAGGGACATATGGCTACACCTTC. Its protein product is CASSLGTGTYGYTF. Full variable domain (remainder filled in from reference TRBV11-2 and TRBJ1-2): EAGVAQSPRYKIIEKRQSVAFWCNPISGHATLYWYQQILGQGPKLLIQFQNNGVVDDSQLPKDRFSAERLKGVDSTLKIQPAKLEDSAVYLCASSLGTGTYGYTFGSGTRLTVV.

This chain's CDR3 is CASSLARTGGTEAFF. The CDR3 DNA reads TGTGCCAGCAGCTTGGCGAGGACAGGGGGCACTGAAGCTTTCTTT. This chain links TRBV5-6 with TRBJ1-1; the match to TRBD1 covers 10 bases. Per germline, CDR1 SGHDT and CDR2 YYEEEE. J was trimmed by 4 bases and V by 0 bases; bases with no gene match: 3. This CDR3 comprises 15 residues.

The chain links TRBV28 to TRBJ2-2; D is perhaps TRBD2 (6 bases). This CDR3 is built from 13 residues. Trimming took 7 bases from V and 5 from J, leaving 11 bases between them. The germline V gene has CDR1 MDHEN and CDR2 SYDVKM. CDR3 region: CASKFGGTGELFF. DNA of the CDR3: TGTGCCAGCAAATTCGGGGGAACCGGGGAGCTGTTTTTT.

This clone was seen once. The chain recombines TRBV5-1 with TRBJ1-3; D not resolved. The CDR3 totals 15 residues. Between the trimmed V and J ends, which lost 2 bases and 8 bases, there was a span of 17 bases. Germline values: CDR1 SGHRS, CDR2 YFSETQ. Here the CDR3 reads CASSFVGPAEDTIYF. The DNA of the CDR3 is TGCGCCAGCAGCTTCGTGGGTCCCGCGGAGGACACCATATATTTT. The full variable domain, in which reference TRBV5-1 and TRBJ1-3 provide the parts outside the CDR3, is KAGVTQTPRYLIKTRGQQVTLSCSPISGHRSVSWYQQTPGQGLQFLFEYFSETQRNKGNFPGRFSGRQFSNSRSEMNVSTLELGDSALYLCASSFVGPAEDTIYFGEGSWLTVV.

The chain couples TRBV25-1 to TRBJ1-6; TRBD1 matches 7 bases. V lost 1 base, J lost 5 bases, and 5 bases stayed unmatched. The CDR3 has 16 residues. Germline CDR1 MGHDK, CDR2 SYGVNS. For the CDR3, the DNA is TGTGCCAGCAGTGAATTGGGTGGGACAGATAATTCACCCCTCCACTTT. Its translation is CASSELGGTDNSPLHF.

The chain uses TRBV7-9 and TRBJ2-1; TRBD1 agrees at 7 bases. Trimming cost V 0 bases and J 3 bases; bases outside gene matches: 2. The CDR3 covers 15 residues. Germline CDR1 is SEHNR and CDR2 is FQNEAQ (reference sequence). In nucleotides, the CDR3 is TGTGCCAGCAGCTTAGCGGACAGGATCTACAATGAGCAGTTCTTC. It codes for CASSLADRIYNEQFF.

The genes are TRBV4-3 and TRBJ1-2; TRBD1 aligns across 9 bases. In germline, CDR1 is LGHNA, CDR2 YSLEER. This CDR3 is built from 20 residues. Trimming removed 0 bases from V and 4 bases from J; junction bases left unmatched: 18. CDR3 bases: TGCGCCAGCAGCCAAGATAGGGCGCCGGGACAGGGAACCATCCTCTATGGCTACACCTTC. This encodes CASSQDRAPGQGTILYGYTF.

The chain carries TRBV9 and TRBJ2-2, with D possibly matching TRBD2 (6 bases). Germline CDR1 reads SGDLS; CDR2 reads YYNGEE. Between the trimmed V and J ends, which lost 0 bases and 5 bases, there was a span of 11 bases. This CDR3 region has 15 residues. The CDR3 DNA reads as TGTGCCAGCAGCGTAGGCGGGGCGTGGACCGGGGAGCTGTTTTTT. It specifies CASSVGGAWTGELFF.

The CDR3 region is CASSVGQVYNSPLHF. In DNA, the CDR3 is TGTGCCAGCAGCGTCGGACAGGTATATAATTCACCCCTCCACTTT. The J gene is TRBJ1-6, the V gene TRBV25-1, with 7 bases aligning to TRBD1. Looked up from germline, CDR1 is MGHDK and CDR2 is SYGVNS. The V and J ends lost 6 bases and 4 bases, in that order; junction bases with no gene match: 6. The CDR3 length is 15 residues.

The rearrangement links TRBV21-1 to TRBJ2-7; TRBD1 is taken as the D call from the table, unchecked against the DNA. TRBV21-1 is shown as a pseudogene. This CDR3 region has 15 residues. This CDR3 reads CAGEIRGYNGYEQYV. The CDR3 coding sequence is TGTGCCGGCGAGATCAGGGGTTATAATGGCTACGAGCAGTACGTC.

The chain is built from TRBV6-1 and TRBJ2-1, with D hard to call. Germline CDR1 is MNHNS and CDR2 is SASEGT. The CDR3 consists of 13 residues. Trimming removed 8 bases from V and 9 bases from J, with 17 bases in between. The DNA for the CDR3 is TGTGCCAGCTATGATCTACTTCGAGGTGAGCAGTTCTTC. Its protein is CASYDLLRGEQFF.

The chain has TRBV29-1 and TRBJ2-3; 9 bases match TRBD2. V was pared by 1 base and J by 4 bases, with 0 bases of the junction left unmatched. The CDR3 length is 13 residues. Germline lookup yields CDR1 SQVTM and CDR2 ANQGSEA. Here the CDR3 reads CSVEGGGADTQYF. CDR3 DNA sequence: TGCAGCGTTGAAGGCGGGGGGGCAGATACGCAGTATTTT.

This chain links TRBV2 with TRBJ1-2; maybe TRBD1 (6 bases). Germline V gene sequence: CDR1 SNHLY, CDR2 FYNNEI. The ends were cut back, 6 bases at V and 4 bases at J, with 12 bases in the middle. The CDR3 totals 13 residues. In DNA, the CDR3 is TGTGCCAGCAGGACAGGAGACAGCTATGGCTACACCTTC. Translation: CASRTGDSYGYTF.